The 21 T cell receptor beta chains presented below share a single source sample, sequenced in a study of shared clonotypes between healthy human individuals. Profiled with immunoSEQ multiplex PCR; TCRdb holds only in-frame clones, not every one. The data show about 2.4 million clones, just over 90% seen once. What was sequenced was naive CD4+ T cells sorted from blood. Subset specified: CD45RA+ positively selected. Source of these receptors: a man in his late teens or twenties in good health.

The chain couples TRBV2 to TRBJ2-5; D tentatively reads TRBD1 or TRBD2 (5 bases each). Germline-derived CDR1 and CDR2 are SNHLY and FYNNEI. V was trimmed by 1 base and J by 5 bases, leaving 14 bases between them. This CDR3 is built from 15 residues. As DNA, the CDR3 is TGTGCCAGCAGTGAAGTTTGGTCGGGGCTGGAGACCCAGTACTTC. Protein sequence: CASSEVWSGLETQYF.

About this clone: This sample also contains other DNA sequences that code for the same CDR3. The chain carries TRBV7-6 and TRBJ2-7, with TRBD2 matching over 12 bases. Trimming took 3 bases from V and 4 from J; bases not matched to a gene: 1. Germline assignment: CDR1 SGHVS and CDR2 FNYEAQ. This CDR3 is built from 14 residues. The CDR3 sequence is CASSLTSGSYEQYF. CDR3 nucleotides: TGTGCCAGCAGCTTGACTAGCGGGAGTTACGAGCAGTACTTC.

The chain uses TRBV12-5 and TRBJ1-4, with D unclear. Germline V gives CDR1 LGHNT, CDR2 FRNRAP. V dropped 2 bases and J dropped 8 bases, with 9 bases sitting between them. CDR3 length: 13 residues. CDR3 loop: CASGLQLAEKLFF. The CDR3 nucleotides read TGTGCTAGTGGTTTGCAGTTGGCGGAAAAACTGTTTTTT.

This clone was observed a single time. This rearrangement joins TRBV7-3 to TRBJ2-5; D gene uncertain. The germline V and J ends were trimmed by 8 bases and 4 bases, with 20 bases remaining between them. The V gene's germline CDR1 is SGHTA and CDR2 FQGTGA. The CDR3 has 15 residues. This CDR3 is CASSAGPPMGETQYF. In nucleotides, the CDR3 is TGTGCCAGCTCGGCCGGGCCCCCGATGGGAGAGACCCAGTACTTC.

The rearrangement links TRBV11-1 to TRBJ2-3; a weak D match, TRBD2 (5 bases). V lost 3 bases and J lost 2, with 6 bases in between. The CDR3 totals 13 residues. The germline gives CDR1 SGHAT, CDR2 FQDESV (reference sequence). CDR3 coding DNA: TGTGCCAGCAGCTTGAGGGTCACAGATACGCAGTATTTT. Amino acids: CASSLRVTDTQYF.

This clone occurred a few times. The gene calls are TRBV5-6 and TRBJ1-1; D ambiguous. Germline CDR1 is SGHDT and CDR2 is YYEEEE. Trimming pared 0 bases from V and 10 bases from J, leaving 7 bases between. The CDR3 is made up of 11 amino acids. CDR3 sequence reads: CASSLAERAFF. The CDR3 DNA reads as TGTGCCAGCAGCTTGGCAGAGAGAGCTTTCTTT.

V gene TRBV5-4 combines with J gene TRBJ1-4, with a weak D call TRBD1 (5 bases). Trimming shortened V by 2 bases and J by 0 bases, and 14 bases separated the two germline ends. The CDR3 runs 17 residues. Per the germline V gene, CDR1 is SGHNT and CDR2 is YYREEE (reference sequence). CDR3 protein: CASSFGGGPTTNEKLFF. The CDR3, as DNA: TGTGCCAGCAGCTTTGGTGGGGGTCCGACAACTAATGAAAAACTGTTTTTT.

This clone is a singleton in its sample. The chain couples TRBV21-1 to TRBJ2-7; the table calls TRBD2, which could not be checked here. TRBV21-1 is an annotated pseudogene. The CDR3 contains 13 residues. The CDR3 protein is CASSDTAAYEQYF. The CDR3 nucleotides read TGTGCCAGCAGCGATACCGCGGCCTACGAGCAGTACTTC.

CDR3 loop: CASSPQGTISSGANVLTF. CDR3 DNA sequence: TGCGCCAGCAGCCCCCAAGGGACTATTAGCTCTGGGGCCAACGTCCTGACTTTC. J is TRBJ2-6 and V is TRBV5-1; 7 bases line up with TRBD2. This CDR3 contains 18 residues. Losses at the gene ends were 4 bases for V and 0 bases for J; bases not matched to a gene: 10. Germline V CDR1 and CDR2: SGHRS, YFSETQ.

This clone has just one count. The rearrangement links TRBV28 to TRBJ2-7, with a tentative D call TRBD1 (5 bases). Trimming shortened V by 6 bases and J by 0 bases, and 12 bases separated the two germline ends. The germline gives CDR1 MDHEN, CDR2 SYDVKM. The CDR3 runs 14 residues. DNA of the CDR3: TGTGCCAGCAGGGATGGGGCAGGCTCCTACGAGCAGTACTTC. This encodes CASRDGAGSYEQYF.

The genes are TRBV2 and TRBJ2-1, with 13 bases lining up with TRBD2. There are 14 residues in the CDR3. The V and J ends lost 7 bases and 9 bases, in that order; junction bases with no gene match: 6. Per the germline V gene, CDR1 is SNHLY and CDR2 is FYNNEI. In DNA, the CDR3 is TGTGCCAGCACTCCGACTAGCGGGGGGACTGAGCAGTTCTTC. Its protein is CASTPTSGGTEQFF.

The rearrangement joins TRBV10-3 to TRBJ1-4; D remains ambiguous. CDR1 is ENHRY, CDR2 SYGVKD, per germline. The CDR3 is made up of 13 amino acids. The germline V and J ends were trimmed by 0 bases and 8 bases, with 7 bases remaining between them. The CDR3 sequence: CAISESREEKLFF. DNA of the CDR3: TGTGCCATCAGTGAGTCTCGGGAGGAAAAACTGTTTTTT.

V is TRBV5-1 and J is TRBJ2-1, with TRBD2 matching over 10 bases. The trim removed 4 bases at V and 2 bases at J, leaving 6 bases unmatched. Germline V gene data show CDR1 as SGHRS and CDR2 as YFSETQ. The CDR3 is 16 residues long. CDR3 in DNA: TGCGCCAGCAGCGCCACTAGCGGGGTCACCTACAATGAGCAGTTCTTC. It translates to CASSATSGVTYNEQFF.

The J gene is TRBJ2-7, the V gene TRBV20-1; D perhaps matches TRBD2 (6 bases). CDR1 and CDR2 from the germline V gene are DFQATT and SNEGSKA (reference sequence). The CDR3 runs 11 residues. V shed 4 bases and J shed 7 bases, with 11 bases lying between them. The CDR3 sequence: CSAMVGGEQYF. The CDR3 coding sequence is TGCAGTGCTATGGTCGGGGGAGAGCAGTACTTC.

The chain couples TRBV28 to TRBJ1-3; possibly TRBD1 for D (5 bases). V was pared by 3 bases and J by 0 bases, with 12 bases between. This CDR3 region has 16 residues. Per the germline V gene, CDR1 is MDHEN and CDR2 is SYDVKM. The CDR3 here is CASSFAGVGSGNTIYF. The CDR3 nucleotides are TGTGCCAGCAGTTTCGCGGGGGTAGGCTCTGGAAACACCATATATTTT.

This chain uses TRBV6-5 with TRBJ1-1, with TRBD1 as a possible D gene (5 bases). The CDR3 has 14 amino acids. The V end was cut by 7 bases, the J end by 4 bases, with 16 bases between. CDR1 is MNHEY and CDR2 is SVGAGI in the germline V gene. CDR3 residues: CASIARDSITEAFF. CDR3 nucleotides: TGTGCCAGCATTGCCCGGGACTCTATCACTGAAGCTTTCTTT.

The genes are TRBV19 and TRBJ2-3; D remains unclear. The germline gives CDR1 LNHDA, CDR2 SQIVND (reference sequence). V gave up 3 bases and J gave up 0 bases, with 16 bases separating them. This CDR3 comprises 17 residues. This CDR3 is CASSIGTASTSTDTQYF. CDR3 coding DNA: TGTGCCAGTAGTATCGGTACAGCTTCGACTAGCACAGATACGCAGTATTTT.

This rearrangement joins TRBV30 to TRBJ1-2, with 7 nucleotides matching TRBD1. This CDR3 has 14 residues. The germline V gene encodes CDR1 GTSNPN and CDR2 SVGIG (reference sequence). J was trimmed by 0 bases and V by 1 base; bases with no gene match: 2. The CDR3 DNA reads TGTGCCTGGAGTGCTGGGACAGCTAACTATGGCTACACCTTC. It translates to CAWSAGTANYGYTF.

This chain joins TRBV19 and TRBJ2-6; D is possibly TRBD2 (5 bases). The CDR3 extends over 17 amino acids. Per the germline V gene, CDR1 is LNHDA and CDR2 is SQIVND (reference sequence). Trimming shortened V by 5 bases and J by 0 bases, and 14 bases separated the two germline ends. The CDR3: CASSPTGTSSGANVLTF. The CDR3 DNA reads TGTGCCAGTAGTCCAACGGGAACTTCCTCTGGGGCCAACGTCCTGACTTTC.

The gene calls are TRBV9 and TRBJ2-2, with 8 bases aligning to TRBD2. The CDR3 consists of 15 residues. CDR1 is SGDLS and CDR2 is YYNGEE in the germline V gene. Trimming at V came to 3 bases and at J to 5 bases, leaving 6 bases not matched to a gene. The CDR3 coding sequence is TGTGCCAGCAGCGGGACGGGAGGGCGAACCGGGGAGCTGTTTTTT. Protein sequence: CASSGTGGRTGELFF.

Here the CDR3 DNA reads TGCGCCAGCAGCCCGGGACAGGCCTCTGGAAACACCATATATTTT. It specifies CASSPGQASGNTIYF. The rearrangement uses TRBV10-1 and TRBJ1-3; 8 bases fit TRBD1. Germline V gene data show CDR1 as WNHNN and CDR2 as SYGVQD (reference sequence). CDR3 size: 15 residues. With 6 bases clipped from V and 0 bases from J, the junction kept 4 bases outside the gene matches.